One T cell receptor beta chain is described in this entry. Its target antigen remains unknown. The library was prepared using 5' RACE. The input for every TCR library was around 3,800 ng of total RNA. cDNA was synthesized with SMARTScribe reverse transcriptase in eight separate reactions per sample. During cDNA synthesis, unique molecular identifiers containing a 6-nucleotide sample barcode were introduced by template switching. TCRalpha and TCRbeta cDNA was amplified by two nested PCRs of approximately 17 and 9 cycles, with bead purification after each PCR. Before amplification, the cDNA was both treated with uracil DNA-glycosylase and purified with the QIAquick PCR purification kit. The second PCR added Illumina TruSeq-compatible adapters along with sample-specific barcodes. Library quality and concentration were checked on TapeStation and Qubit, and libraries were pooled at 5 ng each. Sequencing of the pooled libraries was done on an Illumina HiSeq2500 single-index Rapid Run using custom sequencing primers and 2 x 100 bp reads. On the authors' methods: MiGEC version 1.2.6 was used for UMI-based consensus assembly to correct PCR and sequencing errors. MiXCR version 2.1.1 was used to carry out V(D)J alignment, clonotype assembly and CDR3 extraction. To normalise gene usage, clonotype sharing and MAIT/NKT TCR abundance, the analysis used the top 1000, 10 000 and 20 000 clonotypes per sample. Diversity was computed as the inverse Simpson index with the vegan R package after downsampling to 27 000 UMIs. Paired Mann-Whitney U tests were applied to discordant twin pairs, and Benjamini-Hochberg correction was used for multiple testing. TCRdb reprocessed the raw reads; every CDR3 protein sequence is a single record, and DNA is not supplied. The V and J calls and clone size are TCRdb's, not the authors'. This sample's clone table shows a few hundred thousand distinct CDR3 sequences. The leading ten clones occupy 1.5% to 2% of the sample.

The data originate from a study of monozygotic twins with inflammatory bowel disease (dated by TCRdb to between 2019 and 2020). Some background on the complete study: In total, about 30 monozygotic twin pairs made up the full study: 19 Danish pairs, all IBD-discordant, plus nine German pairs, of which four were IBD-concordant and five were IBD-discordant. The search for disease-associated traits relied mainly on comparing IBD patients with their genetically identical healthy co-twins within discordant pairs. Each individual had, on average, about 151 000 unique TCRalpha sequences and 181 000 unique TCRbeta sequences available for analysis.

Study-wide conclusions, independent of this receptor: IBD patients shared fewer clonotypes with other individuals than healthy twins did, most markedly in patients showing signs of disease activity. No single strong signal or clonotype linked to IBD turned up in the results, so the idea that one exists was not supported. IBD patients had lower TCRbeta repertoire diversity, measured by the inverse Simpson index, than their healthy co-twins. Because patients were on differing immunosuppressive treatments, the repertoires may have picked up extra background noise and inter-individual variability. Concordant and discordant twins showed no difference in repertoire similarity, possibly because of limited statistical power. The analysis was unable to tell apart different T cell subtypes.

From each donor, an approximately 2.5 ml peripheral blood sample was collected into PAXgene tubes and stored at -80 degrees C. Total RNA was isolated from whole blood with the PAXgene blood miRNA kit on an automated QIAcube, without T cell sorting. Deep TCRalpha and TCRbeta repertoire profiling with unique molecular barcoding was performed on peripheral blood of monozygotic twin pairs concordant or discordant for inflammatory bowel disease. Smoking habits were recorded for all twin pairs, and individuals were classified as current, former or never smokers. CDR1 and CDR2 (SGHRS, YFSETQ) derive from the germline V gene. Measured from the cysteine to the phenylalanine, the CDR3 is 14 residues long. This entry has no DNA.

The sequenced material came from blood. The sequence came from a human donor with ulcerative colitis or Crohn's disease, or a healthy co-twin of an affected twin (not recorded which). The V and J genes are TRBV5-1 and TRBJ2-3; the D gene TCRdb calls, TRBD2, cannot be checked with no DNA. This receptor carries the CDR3 CASRGLVVGDTQYF.